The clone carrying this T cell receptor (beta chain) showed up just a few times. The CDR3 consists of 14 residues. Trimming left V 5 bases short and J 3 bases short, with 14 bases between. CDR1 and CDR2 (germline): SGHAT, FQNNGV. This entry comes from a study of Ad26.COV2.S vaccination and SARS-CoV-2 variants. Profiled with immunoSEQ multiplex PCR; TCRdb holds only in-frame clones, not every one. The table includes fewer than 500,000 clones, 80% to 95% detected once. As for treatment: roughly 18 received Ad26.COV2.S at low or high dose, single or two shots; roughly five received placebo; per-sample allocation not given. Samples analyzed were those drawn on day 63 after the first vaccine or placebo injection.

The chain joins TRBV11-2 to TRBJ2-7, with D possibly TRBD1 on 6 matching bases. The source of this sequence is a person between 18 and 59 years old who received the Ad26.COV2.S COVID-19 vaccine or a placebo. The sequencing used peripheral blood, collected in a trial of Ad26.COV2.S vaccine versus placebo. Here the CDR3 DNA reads TGTGCCAGCAGCGCCTTTATAGGGGGCTACGAGCAGTACTTC. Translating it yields CASSAFIGGYEQYF.